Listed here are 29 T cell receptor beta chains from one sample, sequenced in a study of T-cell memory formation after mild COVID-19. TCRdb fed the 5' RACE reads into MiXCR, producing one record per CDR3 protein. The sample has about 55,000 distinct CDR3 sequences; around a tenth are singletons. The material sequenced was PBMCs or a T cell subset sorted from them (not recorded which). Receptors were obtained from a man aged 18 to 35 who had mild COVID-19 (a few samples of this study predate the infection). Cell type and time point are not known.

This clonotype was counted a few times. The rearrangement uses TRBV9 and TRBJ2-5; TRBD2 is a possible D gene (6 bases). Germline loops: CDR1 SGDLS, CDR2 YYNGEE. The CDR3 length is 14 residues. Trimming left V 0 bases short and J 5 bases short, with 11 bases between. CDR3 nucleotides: TGTGCCAGCAGCGTAGGCGGGGAAGCGGAGACCCAGTACTTC. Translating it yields CASSVGGEAETQYF.

CDR3 nucleotides: TGTGCCAGCTCACCACCTAGTTCCGGTGCGGGCTACGAGCAGTACTTC. This gives the protein CASSPPSSGAGYEQYF. The chain joins TRBV18 to TRBJ2-7; D might be TRBD2 (5 bases). The CDR3 spans 16 residues. Trimming pared 0 bases from V and 3 bases from J, leaving 15 bases between. Per the germline V gene, CDR1 is KGHSH and CDR2 is LQKENI.

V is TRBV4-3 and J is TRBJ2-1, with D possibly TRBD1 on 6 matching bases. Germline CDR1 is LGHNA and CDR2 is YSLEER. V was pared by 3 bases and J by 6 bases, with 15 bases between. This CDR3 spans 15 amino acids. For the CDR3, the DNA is TGCGCCAGCAGCCACGGACAGATCATAGGCAATGAGCAGTTCTTC. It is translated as CASSHGQIIGNEQFF.

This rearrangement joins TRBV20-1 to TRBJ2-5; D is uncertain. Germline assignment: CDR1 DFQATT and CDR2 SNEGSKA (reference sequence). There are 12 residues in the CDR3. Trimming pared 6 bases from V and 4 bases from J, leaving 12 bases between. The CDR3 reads CSAGSRVETQYF. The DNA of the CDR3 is TGCAGTGCCGGTTCCCGGGTAGAGACCCAGTACTTC.

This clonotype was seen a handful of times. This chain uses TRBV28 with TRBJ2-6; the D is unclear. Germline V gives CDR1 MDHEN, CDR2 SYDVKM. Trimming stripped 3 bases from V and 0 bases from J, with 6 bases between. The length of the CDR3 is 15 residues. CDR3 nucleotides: TGTGCCAGCAGTTTGCGAAACTCTGGGGCCAACGTCCTGACTTTC. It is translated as CASSLRNSGANVLTF.

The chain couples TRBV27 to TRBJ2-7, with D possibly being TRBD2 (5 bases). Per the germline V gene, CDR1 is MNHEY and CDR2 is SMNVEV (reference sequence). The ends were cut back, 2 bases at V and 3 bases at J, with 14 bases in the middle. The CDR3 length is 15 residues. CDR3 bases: TGTGCCAGCAGTTTACCGGGGAACAGCGGCTACGAGCAGTACTTC. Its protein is CASSLPGNSGYEQYF.

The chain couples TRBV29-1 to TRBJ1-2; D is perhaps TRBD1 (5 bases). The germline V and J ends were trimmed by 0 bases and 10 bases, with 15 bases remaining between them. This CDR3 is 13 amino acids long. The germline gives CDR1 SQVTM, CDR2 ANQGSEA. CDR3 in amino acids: CSVEDNGRGYYTF. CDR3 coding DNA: TGCAGCGTTGAAGATAACGGTCGGGGGTACTACACCTTC.

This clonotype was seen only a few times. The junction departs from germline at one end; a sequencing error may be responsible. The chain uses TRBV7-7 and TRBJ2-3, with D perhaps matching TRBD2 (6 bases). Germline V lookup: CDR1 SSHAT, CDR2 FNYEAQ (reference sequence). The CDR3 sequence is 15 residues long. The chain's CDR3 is CASSAGLGITDTQYF. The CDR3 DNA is TGTGCTAGCAGCGCGGGACTGGGGATCACAGATACGCAGTATTTT.

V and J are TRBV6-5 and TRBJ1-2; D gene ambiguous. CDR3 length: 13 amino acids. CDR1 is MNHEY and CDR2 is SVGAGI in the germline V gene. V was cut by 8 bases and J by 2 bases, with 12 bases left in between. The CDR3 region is CASGGQMNYGYTF. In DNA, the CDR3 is TGTGCCAGCGGAGGGCAGATGAACTATGGCTACACCTTC.

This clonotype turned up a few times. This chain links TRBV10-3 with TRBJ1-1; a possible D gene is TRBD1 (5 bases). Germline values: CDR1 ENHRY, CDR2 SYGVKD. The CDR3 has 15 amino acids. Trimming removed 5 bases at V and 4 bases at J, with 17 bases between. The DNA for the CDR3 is TGTGCCATCAGTCCCAGTGCGGGGGTAACCACTGAAGCTTTCTTT. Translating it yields CAISPSAGVTTEAFF.

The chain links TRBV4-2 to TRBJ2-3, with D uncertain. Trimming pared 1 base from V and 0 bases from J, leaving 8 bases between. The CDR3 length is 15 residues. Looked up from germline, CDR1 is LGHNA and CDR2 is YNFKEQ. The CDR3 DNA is TGTGCCAGCAGCCAAGTTCGTACTAGCACAGATACGCAGTATTTT. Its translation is CASSQVRTSTDTQYF.

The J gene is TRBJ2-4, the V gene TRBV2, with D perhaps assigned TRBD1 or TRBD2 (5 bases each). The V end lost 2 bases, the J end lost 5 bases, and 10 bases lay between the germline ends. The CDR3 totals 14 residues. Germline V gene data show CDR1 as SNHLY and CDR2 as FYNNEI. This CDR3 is CASSELRDQNIQYF. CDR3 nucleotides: TGTGCCAGCAGTGAACTCCGGGACCAAAACATTCAGTACTTC.

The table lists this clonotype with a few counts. CDR3 in amino acids: CASSLAPPGGRETQYF. The CDR3 DNA is TGTGCCAGCAGCTTAGCGCCCCCGGGGGGACGAGAGACCCAGTACTTC. The chain is built from TRBV7-2 and TRBJ2-5, with TRBD2 matching over 7 bases. This CDR3 region has 16 residues. Germline CDR1 and CDR2: SGHTA and FQGNSA. After removal of 0 bases from V and 4 bases from J, the junction contained 8 bases not matched to a gene.

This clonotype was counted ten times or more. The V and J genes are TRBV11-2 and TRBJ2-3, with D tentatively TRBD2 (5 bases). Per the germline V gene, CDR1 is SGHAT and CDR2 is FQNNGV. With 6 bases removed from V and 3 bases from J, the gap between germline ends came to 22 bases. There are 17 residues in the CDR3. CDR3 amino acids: CASSVGLGEARTDTQYF. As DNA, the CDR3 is TGTGCCAGCAGTGTGGGCCTCGGGGAAGCAAGAACAGATACGCAGTATTTT. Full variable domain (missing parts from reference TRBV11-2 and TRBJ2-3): EAGVAQSPRYKIIEKRQSVAFWCNPISGHATLYWYQQILGQGPKLLIQFQNNGVVDDSQLPKDRFSAERLKGVDSTLKIQPAKLEDSAVYLCASSVGLGEARTDTQYFGPGTRLTVL.

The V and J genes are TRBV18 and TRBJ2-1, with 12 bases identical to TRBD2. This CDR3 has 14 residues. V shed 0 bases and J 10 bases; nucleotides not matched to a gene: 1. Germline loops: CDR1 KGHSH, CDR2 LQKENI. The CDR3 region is CASSPPGLAGEQFF. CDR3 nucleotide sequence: TGTGCCAGCTCACCACCTGGACTAGCGGGGGAGCAGTTCTTC.

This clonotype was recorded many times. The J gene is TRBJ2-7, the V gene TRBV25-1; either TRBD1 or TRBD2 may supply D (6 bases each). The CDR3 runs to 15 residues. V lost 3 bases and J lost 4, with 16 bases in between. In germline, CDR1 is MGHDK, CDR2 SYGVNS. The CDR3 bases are TGTGCCAGCAGTGAGCACGGGGGCCCAAGGTACGAGCAGTACTTC. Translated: CASSEHGGPRYEQYF.

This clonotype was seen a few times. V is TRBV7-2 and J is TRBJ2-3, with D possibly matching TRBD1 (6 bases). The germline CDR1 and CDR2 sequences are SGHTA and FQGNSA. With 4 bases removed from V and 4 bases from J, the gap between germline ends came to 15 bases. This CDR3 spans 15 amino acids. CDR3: CASSSGNRAADTQYF. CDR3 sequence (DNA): TGTGCCAGCAGCTCCGGGAACAGGGCGGCAGATACGCAGTATTTT.

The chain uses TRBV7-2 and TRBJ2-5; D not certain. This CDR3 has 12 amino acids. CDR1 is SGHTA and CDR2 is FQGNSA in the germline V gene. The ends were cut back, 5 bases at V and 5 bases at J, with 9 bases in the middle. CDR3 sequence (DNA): TGTGCCAGCAGCCCACTCGGGGAGACCCAGTACTTC. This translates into CASSPLGETQYF.

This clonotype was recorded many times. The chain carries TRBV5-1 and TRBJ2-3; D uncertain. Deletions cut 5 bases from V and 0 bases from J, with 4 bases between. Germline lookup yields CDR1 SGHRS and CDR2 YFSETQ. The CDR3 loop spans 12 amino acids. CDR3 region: CASRFSTDTQYF. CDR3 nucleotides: TGCGCCAGCAGGTTCAGCACAGATACGCAGTATTTT.

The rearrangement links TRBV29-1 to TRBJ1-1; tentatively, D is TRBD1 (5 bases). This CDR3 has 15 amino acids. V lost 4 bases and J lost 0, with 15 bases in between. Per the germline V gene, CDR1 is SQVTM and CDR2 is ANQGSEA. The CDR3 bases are TGCAGCGTTGGGGCAGGGTGGGGGATGAACACTGAAGCTTTCTTT. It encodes CSVGAGWGMNTEAFF. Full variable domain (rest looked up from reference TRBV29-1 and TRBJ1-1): SAVISQKPSRDICQRGTSLTIQCQVDSQVTMMFWYRQQPGQSLTLIATANQGSEATYESGFVIDKFPISRPNLTFSTLTVSNMSPEDSSIYLCSVGAGWGMNTEAFFGQGTRLTVV.

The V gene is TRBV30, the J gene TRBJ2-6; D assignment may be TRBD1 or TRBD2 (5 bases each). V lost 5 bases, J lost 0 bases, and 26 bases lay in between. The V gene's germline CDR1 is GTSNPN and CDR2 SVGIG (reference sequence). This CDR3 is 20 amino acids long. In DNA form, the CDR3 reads TGTGCCTGGGAGCTGGGGGACCTAGGCCCCAAAAGCTCTGGGGCCAACGTCCTGACTTTC. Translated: CAWELGDLGPKSSGANVLTF.

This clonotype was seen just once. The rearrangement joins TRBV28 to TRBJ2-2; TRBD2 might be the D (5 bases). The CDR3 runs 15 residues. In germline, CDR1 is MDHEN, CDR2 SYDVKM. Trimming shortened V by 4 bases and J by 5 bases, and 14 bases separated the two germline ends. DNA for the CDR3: TGTGCCAGCAGTTCCGGGATGTCGGGTACCGGGGAGCTGTTTTTT. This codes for CASSSGMSGTGELFF.

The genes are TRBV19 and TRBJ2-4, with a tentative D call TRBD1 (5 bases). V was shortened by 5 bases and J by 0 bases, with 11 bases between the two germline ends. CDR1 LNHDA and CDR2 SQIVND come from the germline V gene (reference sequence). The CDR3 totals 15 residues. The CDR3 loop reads CASSPRQLAKNIQYF. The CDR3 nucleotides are TGTGCCAGTAGTCCCAGACAGTTAGCCAAAAACATTCAGTACTTC.

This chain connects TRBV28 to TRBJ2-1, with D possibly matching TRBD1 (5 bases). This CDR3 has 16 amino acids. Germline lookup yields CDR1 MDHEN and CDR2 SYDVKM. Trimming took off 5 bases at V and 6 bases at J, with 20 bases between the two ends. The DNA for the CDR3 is TGTGCCAGCAGTGGGGCGCTGGGCCGTGGTCGCAATGAGCAGTTCTTC. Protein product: CASSGALGRGRNEQFF.

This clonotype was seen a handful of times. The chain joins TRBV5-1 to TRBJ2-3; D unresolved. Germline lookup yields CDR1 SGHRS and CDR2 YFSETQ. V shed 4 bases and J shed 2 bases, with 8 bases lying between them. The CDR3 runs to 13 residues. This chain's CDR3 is CASSLVPTDTQYF. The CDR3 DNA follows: TGCGCCAGCAGCCTAGTCCCCACAGATACGCAGTATTTT.

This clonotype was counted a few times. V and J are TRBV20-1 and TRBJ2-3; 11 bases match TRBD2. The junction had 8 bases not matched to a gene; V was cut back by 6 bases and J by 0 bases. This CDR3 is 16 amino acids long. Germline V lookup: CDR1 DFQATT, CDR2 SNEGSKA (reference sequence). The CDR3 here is CSAIAGGPFSTDTQYF. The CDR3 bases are TGCAGTGCCATAGCGGGGGGGCCCTTTAGCACAGATACGCAGTATTTT.

CDR3 sequence: CASSPPGRGGYTF. CDR3 sequence (DNA): TGCGCCAGCAGTCCCCCCGGCAGGGGCGGCTACACCTTC. The V and J genes are TRBV23-1 and TRBJ1-2, with D possibly being TRBD1 (6 bases). TRBV23-1 belongs to the ORF category, with a function that is uncertain. V lost 4 bases to trimming and J lost 8 bases, with 14 bases between them. The length of the CDR3 is 13 residues.

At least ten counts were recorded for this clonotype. Here the CDR3 reads CASSIGASSTDTQYF. The CDR3 nucleotides read TGTGCCAGCTCGATTGGCGCCAGCTCCACAGATACGCAGTATTTT. The V gene is TRBV28, the J gene TRBJ2-3; D not certain. The CDR3 extends over 15 amino acids. CDR1 MDHEN and CDR2 SYDVKM come from the germline V gene. Trimming shortened V by 8 bases and J by 2 bases, and 17 bases separated the two germline ends.

The DNA of the CDR3 is TGTGCCAGCAGTTACTCGAGCGGGGGGGCCCATGACGATACGCAGTATTTT. Residues: CASSYSSGGAHDDTQYF. The chain employs TRBV6-5 and TRBJ2-3, with 10 bases lining up with TRBD2. The CDR3 is made up of 17 amino acids. CDR1 and CDR2 (germline): MNHEY, SVGAGI. Germline trimming cut 0 bases from V and 6 bases from J; bases unmatched to any gene: 9.